The source of this T cell receptor beta chain is a study of shared clonotypes between healthy human individuals (TCRdb year 2020). Some background on the complete study: The cohort comprised a couple of women and a few men aged 18 to 49 years. For each donor, three plates each were used for CD4 naive and CD4 memory, two plates were used for CD8 naive, and one plate was used for CD8 memory. The study deeply sequenced blood TCR repertoires of several healthy adults to estimate repertoire size and the extent of clonotype sharing between individuals. To increase sequencing depth and limit assay-specific biases, TCR repertoire library preparation and sequencing were carried out by different laboratories using diverse techniques. Leukapheresis yielded between about 0.94 and 9.5 billion PBMCs per donor.

The CDR3 runs 15 amino acids, cysteine and phenylalanine included. The retained sequence is limited to the CDR3, 45 bases, with the frame set at the first base. V trim: 0 bases; J trim: 6 bases; unmatched bases: 2. The germline V gene (reference sequence) gives CDR1 as MNHNY and CDR2 as SVGAGI. General study outcomes and caveats: Because the study included only a small number of donors, the genetic and exposure-history diversity represented was limited. Clonotypes shared by all four sorted-subset donors showed higher generation probabilities than non-shared clonotypes. Incomplete sequencing was indicated by rarefaction of sorted-subset datasets, despite the large sequencing depth. About 5% of naive CD4, around 4% of naive CD8, about 2.5% of memory CD4, and over 0.35% of memory CD8 clonotypes were shared across a few donors. Pairwise subsampling indicated that sequencing depth was expected to affect the degree of clonotype sharing among donors. Estimated clonotype richness was generally larger for naive than for memory subsets. Sampling was restricted to blood, and TCR repertoires in tissues likely differ from the TCR repertoires found in blood.

Details on this clone: It lacks a known antigen. No base-level quality is on record; no much larger clone is a single base apart.

Using the deep immunoSEQ assay, multiplex PCR amplified TCR CDR3 regions from genomic DNA. Extracted genomic DNA from each cell subset was spread evenly across all wells of several immunoSEQ 96-well plates, with each plate serving as a replicate. For sorted subsets, about 200 ng genomic DNA, equal to approximately 30,000 T cell genomes, was loaded into each replicate PCR. Purified libraries were quantified with a Qubit 3.0 fluorometer, sized on a Bioanalyzer 2100, and re-quantified with the KAPA Library Quantification kit. A separate single-read 150-cycle Illumina NextSeq 550 flow cell was used to sequence each immunoSEQ 96-well plate. In the paper's pipeline: The immunoSEQ output contained only junctional sequences without quality scores, so filtering could not match that applied to full-length reads. To assign V/J genes and CDR3, sequences were annotated against IMGT germline references using PyIR, a Python wrapper for IgBLAST v1.9. Reads were filtered out if the reads had weak V/J assignments (E-value above 1e-6), no CDR3, stop codons, out-of-frame junctions, or ambiguous translated residues. A V3J clonotype was defined by an identical inferred V gene, J gene, and CDR3 amino acid sequence. The percentage overlap between two repertoires was calculated by dividing the number of shared unique clonotypes by the size of the smaller repertoire. Three approaches were used to assess repertoire richness: RTK rarefaction, the Chao1 estimator, and Recon v2.1 estimates of unobserved clonotypes. OLGA was used to compute generation probabilities for all TCRbeta clonotypes that the gDNA method yielded from a handful of donors. In TCRdb, the immuneACCESS table is reduced to in-frame sequences with V and J assigned. These tables do not hold every clone; where another copy was compared, an unresolved V gene accounts for under half, and the others remain unexplained. V and J calls and clone size come straight from that table; D and trimming were deduced from the DNA. For this sample the table gives 550,000 to 850,000 clones, of which roughly 72% were detected only once. The ten largest clones capture under 2% of the sample.

Donors were healthy HIV-negative adults with no recently reported acute infections or vaccinations. Only Caucasian adults living in Nashville, Tennessee, USA were represented among the donors. CD4+ T cells were enriched through magnetic negative selection, after which naive cells were positively selected on CD45RA and the remaining negative fraction served as the memory subset. Blood was obtained by leukapheresis, after which PBMCs were separated by Ficoll-Histopaque density gradient centrifugation and cryopreserved in liquid nitrogen vapor phase. Analytical flow cytometry was used to check the purity and quantity of every magnetically sorted T cell population. Genomic DNA was isolated from each sorted fraction and quantified by UV absorbance on a Nanodrop 2000c.

What was sequenced was memory CD4+ T cells sorted from blood. The cell subset or site label for this specimen denotes: CD45RA-negative fraction. The V gene is TRBV6-6 and the J gene is TRBJ2-7, with TRBD2 matching 13 junction bases. The origin of this receptor is a woman younger than 45 in good health. The CDR3 region has the sequence CASSYSTSGRSEQYF. The DNA is as follows: TGTGCCAGCAGTTACTCGACTAGCGGGAGGAGCGAGCAGTACTTC.